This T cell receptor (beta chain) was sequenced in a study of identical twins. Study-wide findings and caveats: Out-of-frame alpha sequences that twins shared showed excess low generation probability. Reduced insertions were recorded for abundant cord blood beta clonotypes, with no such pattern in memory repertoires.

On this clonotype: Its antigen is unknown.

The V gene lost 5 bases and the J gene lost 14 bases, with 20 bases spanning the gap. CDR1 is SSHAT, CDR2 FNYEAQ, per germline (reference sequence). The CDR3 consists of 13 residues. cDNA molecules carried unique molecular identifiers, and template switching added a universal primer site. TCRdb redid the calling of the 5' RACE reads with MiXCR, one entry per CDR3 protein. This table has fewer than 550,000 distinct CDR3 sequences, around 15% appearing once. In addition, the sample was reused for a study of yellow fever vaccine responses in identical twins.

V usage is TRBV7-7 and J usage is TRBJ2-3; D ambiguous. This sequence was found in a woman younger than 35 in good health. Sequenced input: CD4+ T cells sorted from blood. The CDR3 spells CASSPVDRAPPYF. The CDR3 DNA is TGTGCCAGCAGCCCCGTTGACCGGGCTCCTCCGTATTTT.